The source of this T cell receptor (beta chain) is a study of T-cell reconstitution after alpha-beta-depleted transplantation in children. Study results and caveats: Day-60 TCRbeta diversity that was high in some patients was derived from surviving recipient T cells and thymic progenitors. After one year, T-cell counts and TCRbeta diversity mostly came from new T cells. At around two months after transplant, the alpha-beta T cells were reportedly derived from several hundred expanded clones that came from non-depleted graft cells.

This clonotype turned up a few times. Its antigen is not identified. J gave up 10 bases and V 5 bases, and 7 bases lay outside the gene matches. The CDR3 sequence is 14 residues long. Germline CDR1 and CDR2: MNHEY and SVGEGT. Unique molecular identifiers were used to barcode this TCRbeta library. MiXCR, run by TCRdb on the PCR reads, gives a single entry per CDR3 protein. The sample lists about 27,000 distinct CDR3 sequences, roughly a sixth seen once, with roughly 37% in the top ten. This clonotype was sampled from a male patient aged 2 to 9 who had a stem cell transplant for acute lymphoblastic leukemia, so the T cells may come from the graft donor. Sequencing used PBMCs, mostly from graft donor cells, obtained 60 days after TCRalphabeta/CD19-depleted stem cell transplant. The rearrangement links TRBV6-2 or TRBV6-3 to TRBJ1-6, with TRBD1 matching 8 bases. The CDR3 DNA is TGTGCCAGCAGTCCGGACAGGGAGGAATCACCCCTCCACTTT. This codes for CASSPDREESPLHF.